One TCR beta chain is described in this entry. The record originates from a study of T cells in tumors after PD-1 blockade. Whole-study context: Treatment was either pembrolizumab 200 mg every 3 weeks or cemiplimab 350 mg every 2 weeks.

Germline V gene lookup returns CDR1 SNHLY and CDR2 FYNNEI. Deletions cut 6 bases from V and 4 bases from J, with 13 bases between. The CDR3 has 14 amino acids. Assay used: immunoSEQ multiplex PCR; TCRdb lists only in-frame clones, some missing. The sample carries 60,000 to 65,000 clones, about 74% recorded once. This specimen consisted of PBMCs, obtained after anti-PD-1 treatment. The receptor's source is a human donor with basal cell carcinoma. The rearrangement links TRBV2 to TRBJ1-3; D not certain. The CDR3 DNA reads TGTGCCAGCAGGGCGACCCTTACCGGAAACACCATATATTTT. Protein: CASRATLTGNTIYF.